The clone carrying this TCR beta chain appeared a single time. Its specificity is not known. The method was immunoSEQ multiplex PCR; TCRdb's version includes in-frame clones alone and lacks a portion of them. Of more than 90,000 clones in the sample, approximately 92% were seen once. These data originate in a study of T cell repertoires and HLA-DP antigens. Sequencing was carried out using CD4+ T cells from PBMCs. The sequence was collected from a woman aged 18-29 years in good health and CMV-seronegative.

The CDR3 sequence: CASSSRDKKETQYF. As DNA, the CDR3 is TGTGCCAGCAGCTCCCGGGACAAGAAAGAGACCCAGTACTTC. The chain carries TRBV11-3 and TRBJ2-5; possible D gene TRBD1, 6 bases. Per the germline V gene, CDR1 is SGHNT and CDR2 is YENEEA. The ends were cut back, 4 bases at V and 3 bases at J, with 12 bases in the middle. The CDR3 contains 14 residues.